This T cell receptor (beta chain) was sequenced for a study of cytotoxic CD8 clonotypes in ibrutinib-treated CLL. General study results and limits: Clonality rose at ibrutinib response and fell back toward baseline at progression. Among the clonotypes, public ones were uncommon and contracted or held stable on treatment.

Trimming left V 7 bases short and J 3 bases short, with 18 bases between. In germline, CDR1 is MNHNY, CDR2 SVGAGI (reference sequence). CDR3 length: 15 residues. Assay: immunoSEQ multiplex PCR; the TCRdb copy retains only in-frame clones and omits some. The table has approximately 45,000 clones, under 75% seen once. Details on this clone: Its specificity is unknown.

The sequences come from PBMCs, collected after 12 months of ibrutinib treatment. The chain uses TRBV6-6 and TRBJ1-1; maybe TRBD1 (6 bases). The TCR comes from a human donor with chronic lymphocytic leukemia. The DNA of the CDR3 is TGTGCCAGCACCGATGGGGGGGGCGCGGACACTGAAGCTTTCTTT. The encoded protein is CASTDGGGADTEAFF.